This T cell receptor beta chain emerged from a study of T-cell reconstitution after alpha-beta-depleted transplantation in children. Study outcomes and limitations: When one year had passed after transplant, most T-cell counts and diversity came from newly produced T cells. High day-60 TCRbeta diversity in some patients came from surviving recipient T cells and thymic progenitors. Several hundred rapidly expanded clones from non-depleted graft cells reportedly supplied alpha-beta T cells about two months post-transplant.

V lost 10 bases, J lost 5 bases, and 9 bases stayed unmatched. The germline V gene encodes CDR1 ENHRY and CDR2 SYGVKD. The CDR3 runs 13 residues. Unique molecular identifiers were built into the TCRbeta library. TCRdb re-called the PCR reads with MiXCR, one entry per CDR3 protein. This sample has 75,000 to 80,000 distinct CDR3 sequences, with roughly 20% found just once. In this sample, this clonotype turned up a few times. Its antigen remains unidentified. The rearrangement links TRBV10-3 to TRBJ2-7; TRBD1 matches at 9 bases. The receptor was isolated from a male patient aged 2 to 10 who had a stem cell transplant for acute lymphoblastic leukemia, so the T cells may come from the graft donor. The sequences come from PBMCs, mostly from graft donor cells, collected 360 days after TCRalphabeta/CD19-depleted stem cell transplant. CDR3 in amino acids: CASQRRTGDEQYF. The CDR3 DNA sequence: TGTGCCAGCCAACGTAGGACAGGGGACGAGCAGTACTTC.